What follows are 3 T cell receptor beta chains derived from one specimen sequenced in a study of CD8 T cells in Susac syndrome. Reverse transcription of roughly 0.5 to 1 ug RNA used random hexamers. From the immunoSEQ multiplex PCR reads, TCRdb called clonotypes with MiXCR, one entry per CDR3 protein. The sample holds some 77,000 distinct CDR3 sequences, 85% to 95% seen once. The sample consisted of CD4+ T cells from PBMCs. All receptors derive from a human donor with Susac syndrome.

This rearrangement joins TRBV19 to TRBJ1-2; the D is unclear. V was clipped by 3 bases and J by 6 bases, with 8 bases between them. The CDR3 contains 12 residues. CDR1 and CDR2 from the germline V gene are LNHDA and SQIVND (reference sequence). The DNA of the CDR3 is TGTGCCAGTAGTATCCAGGACCATGGCTACACCTTC. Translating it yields CASSIQDHGYTF.

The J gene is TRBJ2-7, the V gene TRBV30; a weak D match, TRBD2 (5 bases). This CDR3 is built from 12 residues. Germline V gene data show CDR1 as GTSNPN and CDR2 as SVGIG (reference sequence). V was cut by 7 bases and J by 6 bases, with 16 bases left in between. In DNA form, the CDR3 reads TGTGCCTCAACAACAGAGGGTAGCGAGCAGTACTTC. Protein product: CASTTEGSEQYF.

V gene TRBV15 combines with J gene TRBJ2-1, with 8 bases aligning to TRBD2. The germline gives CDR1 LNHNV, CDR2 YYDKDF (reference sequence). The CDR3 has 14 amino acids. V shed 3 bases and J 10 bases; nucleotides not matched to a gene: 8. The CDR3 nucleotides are TGTGCCACCAGCAGTCAACCGGGACTAGTAGAGCAGTTCTTC. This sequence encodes CATSSQPGLVEQFF. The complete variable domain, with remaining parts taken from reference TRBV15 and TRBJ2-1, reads DAMVIQNPRYQVTQFGKPVTLSCSQTLNHNVMYWYQQKSSQAPKLLFHYYDKDFNNEADTPDNFQSRRPNTSFCFLDIRSPGLGDTAMYLCATSSQPGLVEQFFGPGTRLTVL.